This is a list of T cell receptor beta chains from one sample in a study of blood T cell repertoires in COVID-19. Sequencing used immunoSEQ multiplex PCR; TCRdb keeps in-frame clones, though not all of them. The sample shows approximately 98,000 clones, over 70% of them seen only once. Input material: peripheral blood. Receptors were obtained from a man in his sixties with acute or convalescent COVID-19. Both conserved end residues are part of each CDR3. Each record gives: clone size, D gene, J gene, V gene, CDR3 protein, CDR3 DNA. D genes are given only for firm matches. A row's size may be missing; if present it is once, few, many or a size class.

>-|TRBD2|TRBJ2-5|TRBV11-3
CASSQGLAGAEETQYF
TGTGCCAGCAGCCAGGGACTAGCGGGAGCGGAAGAGACCCAGTACTTC
>-|TRBD1|TRBJ1-2|TRBV30
CAWHRDSYGYTF
TGTGCCTGGCACCGGGACAGCTATGGCTACACCTTC
>-|-|TRBJ1-4|TRBV9
CASSVGRGGYEKLFF
TGTGCCAGCAGCGTAGGGAGGGGAGGGTATGAAAAACTGTTTTTT
>-|TRBD1|TRBJ1-2|TRBV9
CASSVDRGCGYTF
TGTGCCAGCAGCGTAGACAGGGGGTGCGGCTACACCTTC
>-|TRBD1|TRBJ2-2|TRBV7-9
CASSLYRGVGTGELFF
TGTGCCAGCAGCTTATACAGGGGTGTCGGGACCGGGGAGCTGTTTTTT
>few|-|TRBJ1-2|TRBV28
CASWPADFTMFGGYTF
TGTGCCAGCTGGCCGGCAGACTTTACCATGTTCGGTGGCTACACCTTC
>-|-|TRBJ2-1|TRBV7-8
CASSLEGGLPYNEQFF
TGTGCCAGCAGCTTAGAGGGGGGACTACCCTACAATGAGCAGTTCTTC
>medium-sized|TRBD1|TRBJ1-2|TRBV7-2
CASSLGQGGFAGYTF
TGTGCCAGCAGCTTAGGACAGGGGGGGTTCGCTGGCTACACCTTC
>few|-|TRBJ2-3|TRBV4-2
CASSQDQDRPDTQYF
TGTGCCAGCAGCCAAGACCAGGACAGACCAGATACGCAGTATTTT
>-|TRBD1|TRBJ1-4|TRBV19
CASRRIGTGWGKLFF
TGTGCCAGTAGGAGGATCGGGACAGGGTGGGGAAAACTGTTTTTT
>-|-|TRBJ2-5|TRBV9
CASSVDPDYRNRGHQETQYF
TGTGCCAGCAGCGTAGACCCGGACTATCGGAATCGCGGGCACCAAGAGACCCAGTACTTC
>-|TRBD1|TRBJ1-4|TRBV6-5
CASRKQGNEKLFF
TGTGCCAGCAGGAAACAGGGGAATGAAAAACTGTTTTTT
>few|-|TRBJ1-4|TRBV4-1
CASSQEPVGQFNEKLFF
TGCGCCAGCAGCCAAGAACCGGTAGGACAGTTCAATGAAAAACTGTTTTTT
>-|TRBD1|TRBJ2-1|TRBV10-1
CASSEGSARGLNEQFF
TGCGCCAGCAGTGAGGGATCGGCCAGGGGGCTGAATGAGCAGTTCTTC
>-|TRBD2|TRBJ2-3|TRBV5-8
CASSPGTSEKDTQYF
TGTGCCAGCAGCCCAGGGACTAGTGAAAAGGATACGCAGTATTTT
>-|TRBD1|TRBJ1-2|TRBV11-3
CASSLGTGIYGYTF
TGTGCCAGCAGCTTAGGGACAGGAATCTATGGCTACACCTTC
>-|TRBD1|TRBJ2-5|TRBV6-5
CASRSGTGERTQYF
TGTGCCAGCAGGTCCGGGACAGGGGAACGGACCCAGTACTTC
>once|-|TRBJ1-1|TRBV30
CAWLKLPRAEAFF
TGTGCCTGGCTCAAGCTCCCTAGAGCTGAAGCTTTCTTT
>-|TRBD1|TRBJ2-5|TRBV2
CASSERQGGETQYF
TGTGCCAGCAGTGAAAGACAGGGTGGAGAGACCCAGTACTTC
>few|-|TRBJ2-1|TRBV24-1
CATSEAYNEQFF
TGTGCCACCAGTGAGGCTTACAATGAGCAGTTCTTC
>-|-|TRBJ2-5|TRBV5-1
CASSGGLWETQYF
TGCGCCAGCAGCGGGGGGTTATGGGAGACCCAGTACTTC
>once|TRBD1|TRBJ1-3|TRBV5-4
CASSPNLGQGLSGNTIYF
TGTGCCAGCAGCCCAAATCTGGGACAGGGTCTTTCCGGAAACACCATATATTTT
>-|-|TRBJ1-2|TRBV11-3
CASSSNGDGYTF
TGTGCCAGCAGCTCAAACGGGGATGGCTACACCTTC
>-|-|TRBJ1-2|TRBV24-1
CATSKGNYGYTF
TGTGCCACCAGTAAGGGGAACTATGGCTACACCTTC
>-|-|TRBJ1-5|TRBV6-2/TRBV6-3
CASSAVGGLGQPQHF
TGTGCCAGCAGTGCCGTTGGGGGCTTGGGCCAGCCCCAGCATTTT
>-|-|TRBJ1-1|TRBV30
CAWSRVRVSFMNTEAFF
TGTGCCTGGAGTCGCGTCAGGGTCAGTTTCATGAACACTGAAGCTTTCTTT
>-|TRBD1|TRBJ2-2|TRBV6-5
CASGRDRVGTGELFF
TGTGCCAGCGGACGGGACAGGGTGGGAACCGGGGAGCTGTTTTTT
>-|TRBD2|TRBJ2-7|TRBV5-4
CASSFLGASGDEQYF
TGTGCCAGCAGTTTTCTTGGGGCTAGCGGGGATGAGCAGTACTTC
>-|-|TRBJ2-7|TRBV2
CASRANGDEQYF
TGTGCCAGCAGGGCAAACGGGGACGAGCAGTACTTC